Following are 9 T cell receptor beta chains from one sample sequenced in a study of Graves' ophthalmopathy and Graves' hyperthyroidism. RNA transcripts served as template for amplifying TCR beta CDR3 sequences. The workflow started with a first-round RT-PCR run with HTBI primers and then moved on to a second-round multiplex PCR. One entry per CDR3 protein, called by TCRdb with MiXCR from the multiplex PCR reads. The sample records 350,000 to 450,000 distinct CDR3 sequences, around 19% being singletons. The specimen was peripheral blood. The receptors stem from a woman under 30 with Graves' ophthalmopathy.

Many counts were recorded for this clonotype. The V and J genes are TRBV7-9 and TRBJ1-1; D perhaps matches TRBD1 (6 bases). Germline CDR1 reads SEHNR; CDR2 reads FQNEAQ (reference sequence). Trimming left V 7 bases short and J 4 bases short, with 13 bases between. CDR3 length equals 13 residues. The CDR3 is CASNRDISTEAFF. CDR3 sequence (DNA): TGTGCCAGCAATCGGGACATATCCACTGAAGCTTTCTTT.

At least ten counts were recorded for this clonotype. The chain is built from TRBV5-1 and TRBJ1-1; the D is unclear. The CDR3 sequence is 13 residues long. Trimming took off 7 bases at V and 0 bases at J, with 10 bases between the two ends. CDR1 is SGHRS and CDR2 is YFSETQ in the germline V gene. CDR3 protein: CASHGLVNTEAFF. In DNA, the CDR3 is TGCGCCAGCCATGGGTTGGTGAACACTGAAGCTTTCTTT.

This clonotype came up a few times. This sequence joins TRBV27 and TRBJ1-6, with D tentatively TRBD1 (5 bases). V was trimmed by 4 bases and J by 9 bases, leaving 13 bases between them. Germline CDR1 reads MNHEY; CDR2 reads SMNVEV (reference sequence). This CDR3 has 14 amino acids. In nucleotides, the CDR3 is TGTGCCAGCAGTTCCGCCAGGGTTGGTTCACCCCTCCACTTT. It encodes CASSSARVGSPLHF.

This clonotype has at least ten counts. The gene calls are TRBV19 and TRBJ1-1; D perhaps matches TRBD1 (5 bases). The V end was cut by 5 bases, the J end by 2 bases, with 18 bases between. The CDR3 sequence is 16 residues long. Germline CDR1 and CDR2: LNHDA and SQIVND (reference sequence). The CDR3 region has the DNA TGTGCCAGTAGTGGGGCCTTGAGGGAAGTAAACACTGAAGCTTTCTTT. Protein sequence: CASSGALREVNTEAFF.

This clonotype appeared many times. The chain is built from TRBV15 and TRBJ2-2; D may be TRBD2 (5 bases). The CDR3 covers 13 residues. V lost 4 bases and J 3 bases, leaving 6 bases between the germline ends. Germline V gene sequence: CDR1 LNHNV, CDR2 YYDKDF (reference sequence). CDR3 in amino acids: CATSTGDTGELFF. The CDR3 region has the DNA TGTGCCACCAGCACCGGGGACACCGGGGAGCTGTTTTTT.

This clonotype came up many times. V gene TRBV28 combines with J gene TRBJ1-1; TRBD1 is a possible D gene (6 bases). The CDR3 runs to 14 residues. Germline V gives CDR1 MDHEN, CDR2 SYDVKM. V was clipped by 6 bases and J by 6 bases, with 17 bases between them. The CDR3 loop reads CASSRRGGVAEAFF. The CDR3 nucleotides are TGTGCCAGCAGCCGAAGGGGGGGGGTCGCTGAAGCTTTCTTT.

In this sample, this clonotype turned up many times. The chain recombines TRBV12-3 or TRBV12-4 with TRBJ1-5; D remains unclear. The CDR3 sequence is 15 residues long. Trimming stripped 3 bases from V and 3 bases from J, with 12 bases between. The CDR3 spells CASSLAGAPNQPQHF. The CDR3 DNA sequence: TGTGCCAGCAGTTTGGCAGGCGCCCCCAATCAGCCCCAGCATTTT.

This clonotype was seen ten or more times. The DNA of the CDR3 is TGTGCCAGCAGTCCACAGAACGGGGCCGGGGAGCTGTTTTTT. Its translation is CASSPQNGAGELFF. The rearrangement joins TRBV28 to TRBJ2-2; maybe TRBD2 (5 bases). The CDR3 is 14 amino acids. With 5 bases removed from V and 6 bases from J, the gap between germline ends came to 13 bases. CDR1 is MDHEN and CDR2 is SYDVKM in the germline V gene.

This clonotype was picked up many times. The CDR3 bases are TGTGCCAGTAGTCCCAACTGGGGACGGTGGGGCACAGATACGCAGTATTTT. Its protein is CASSPNWGRWGTDTQYF. The chain has TRBV19 and TRBJ2-3, with D perhaps being TRBD1 or TRBD2 (5 bases each). Germline loops: CDR1 LNHDA, CDR2 SQIVND (reference sequence). This CDR3 comprises 17 residues. V was cut by 5 bases and J by 1 base, with 19 bases left in between.